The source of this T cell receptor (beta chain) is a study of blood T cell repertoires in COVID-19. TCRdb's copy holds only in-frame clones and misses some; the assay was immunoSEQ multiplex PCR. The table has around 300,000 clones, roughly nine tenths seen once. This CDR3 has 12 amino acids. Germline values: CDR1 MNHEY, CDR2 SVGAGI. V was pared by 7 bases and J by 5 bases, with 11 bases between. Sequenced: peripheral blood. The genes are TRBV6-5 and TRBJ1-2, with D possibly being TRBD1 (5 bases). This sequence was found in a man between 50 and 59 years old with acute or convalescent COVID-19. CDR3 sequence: CASTKGPYGYTF. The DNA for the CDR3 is TGTGCCAGCACCAAGGGGCCGTATGGCTACACCTTC.